Following are 30 T cell receptor beta chains from one sample sequenced in a study of blood T cell repertoires in COVID-19. Some clones are missing from TCRdb's copy, which holds only in-frame ones; the method was immunoSEQ multiplex PCR. The sample consists of around 200,000 clones, under 90% of them appearing once. The sample taken for sequencing was peripheral blood. These receptors originate from a human donor in a cohort sampled during active COVID-19.

This clone was detected only once. The rearrangement joins TRBV5-1 to TRBJ1-4; 8 bases are shared with TRBD1. The V gene's germline CDR1 is SGHRS and CDR2 YFSETQ. The CDR3 is 14 residues long. V was pared by 4 bases and J by 8 bases, with 7 bases of the junction left unmatched. The CDR3 DNA sequence: TGCGCCAGCAGCCCCGGGACAGGTGGAGAAAAACTGTTTTTT. This encodes CASSPGTGGEKLFF.

This chain links TRBV18 with TRBJ2-7; 10 bases align to TRBD2. CDR1 is KGHSH, CDR2 LQKENI, per germline. The CDR3 totals 18 residues. Trimming removed 6 bases from V and 3 bases from J; junction bases left unmatched: 17. The CDR3 DNA follows: TGTGCCAGCTCTCAGGCGGCTAGCGGGGGCGCCGGCCTCTACGAGCAGTACTTC. Its translation is CASSQAASGGAGLYEQYF.

CDR3 DNA: TGTGCCAGCACCGAACAACAGGGTAATGGCTACACCTTC. Its translation is CASTEQQGNGYTF. This rearrangement joins TRBV9 to TRBJ1-2; a possible D gene is TRBD1 (6 bases). Germline V gene lookup returns CDR1 SGDLS and CDR2 YYNGEE. The CDR3 has 13 residues. V lost 6 bases and J 6 bases, leaving 15 bases between the germline ends.

The chain is built from TRBV3-1 (or the pseudogene TRBV3-2) and TRBJ2-2, with 12 nucleotides matching TRBD2. This CDR3 spans 15 amino acids. CDR1 is LGHDT and CDR2 is YNNKEL in the germline V gene (reference sequence). V trimming: 5 bases; J trimming: 5 bases; junction bases outside the gene matches: 3. The CDR3 loop is CASSFTSGGTGELFF. CDR3 bases: TGTGCCAGCAGCTTCACTAGCGGGGGGACCGGGGAGCTGTTTTTT.

J is TRBJ1-6 and V is TRBV6-5; TRBD1 matches 7 bases. Germline CDR1 reads MNHEY; CDR2 reads SVGAGI. The CDR3 runs 14 residues. With V trimmed by 5 bases and J by 10 bases, 8 bases remained unmatched. The CDR3 DNA follows: TGTGCCAGCAGTCGGACAGGAGTGGGGTCACCCCTCCACTTT. Its translation: CASSRTGVGSPLHF.

J is TRBJ1-2 and V is TRBV3-1 (or the pseudogene TRBV3-2); 7 positions match TRBD1. This CDR3 has 15 residues. The V and J ends lost 0 bases and 4 bases, in that order; junction bases with no gene match: 5. CDR1 and CDR2 (germline): LGHDT, YNNKEL (reference sequence). The CDR3 spells CASSQDNRGGYGYTF. CDR3 nucleotides: TGTGCCAGCAGCCAAGATAACAGGGGCGGCTATGGCTACACCTTC.

V usage is TRBV11-2 and J usage is TRBJ2-5; maybe TRBD2 (5 bases). This CDR3 is 15 amino acids long. Looked up from germline, CDR1 is SGHAT and CDR2 is FQNNGV. With 5 bases removed from V and 0 bases from J, the gap between germline ends came to 13 bases. The CDR3 DNA follows: TGTGCCAGCAGCCTAGGACGGGGATACCAAGAGACCCAGTACTTC. As protein: CASSLGRGYQETQYF.

V and J are TRBV3-1 (or the pseudogene TRBV3-2) and TRBJ2-7; 9 bases map to TRBD1. The CDR3 has 16 amino acids. Unmatched junction bases numbered 8, after V lost 4 bases and J lost 1 base. The germline CDR1 and CDR2 sequences are LGHDT and YNNKEL (reference sequence). CDR3 loop: CASSPLSGTGSYEQYF. Written as DNA, the CDR3 is TGTGCCAGCAGCCCTCTCTCAGGGACAGGGTCCTACGAGCAGTACTTC.

The chain joins TRBV7-9 to TRBJ1-1; maybe TRBD1 (6 bases). The V end lost 5 bases, the J end lost 5 bases, and 21 bases lay between the germline ends. CDR3 length: 16 amino acids. Germline lookup yields CDR1 SEHNR and CDR2 FQNEAQ (reference sequence). In nucleotides, the CDR3 is TGTGCCAGCAGCCCAGGGGCTTGGGGGCCGAGTACTGAAGCTTTCTTT. Translating gives CASSPGAWGPSTEAFF.

The CDR3 sequence: CASSTRTGVVSYEQYF. CDR3 bases: TGTGCCAGCAGCACGCGAACAGGGGTGGTCTCCTACGAGCAGTACTTC. This chain links TRBV11-1 with TRBJ2-7, with TRBD1 matching 7 bases. With 5 bases clipped from V and 0 bases from J, the junction kept 10 bases outside the gene matches. Germline V gives CDR1 SGHAT, CDR2 FQDESV (reference sequence). The CDR3 is 16 residues long.

The chain uses TRBV29-1 and TRBJ2-1; 7 nucleotides agree with TRBD1. J lost 9 bases, V lost 6 bases, and 5 bases had no gene match. Germline values: CDR1 SQVTM, CDR2 ANQGSEA. The CDR3 has 11 amino acids. The CDR3, as DNA: TGCAGCGTCGCAAACAGGGGTGAGCAGTTCTTC. It is translated as CSVANRGEQFF.

The chain joins TRBV7-3 to TRBJ2-1; possible D gene TRBD1, 6 bases. Germline CDR1 reads SGHTA; CDR2 reads FQGTGA. Trimming shortened V by 6 bases and J by 3 bases, and 9 bases separated the two germline ends. This CDR3 comprises 13 residues. The CDR3 sequence: CASSRDNYNEQFF. The DNA of the CDR3 is TGTGCCAGCAGTCGGGACAACTACAATGAGCAGTTCTTC.

The rearrangement links TRBV30 to TRBJ1-2; 7 nucleotides agree with TRBD1. The germline V gene has CDR1 GTSNPN and CDR2 SVGIG (reference sequence). This CDR3 region has 15 residues. The junction had 19 bases not matched to a gene; V was cut back by 7 bases and J by 8 bases. The CDR3 loop is CALLELTGSYNGYTF. The CDR3 DNA follows: TGTGCCTTGCTGGAACTGACAGGGTCATACAACGGCTACACCTTC.

This chain joins TRBV6-5 and TRBJ1-2; D gene unclear. CDR3 length equals 14 residues. CDR1 and CDR2 (germline): MNHEY, SVGAGI. Trimming pared 6 bases from V and 4 bases from J, leaving 15 bases between. This CDR3 is CASSPLEGRYGYTF. Here the CDR3 DNA reads TGTGCCAGCAGCCCCCTAGAGGGCCGCTATGGCTACACCTTC.

This chain joins TRBV7-6 and TRBJ1-1; tentative D call: TRBD1 (5 bases). Germline V lookup: CDR1 SGHVS, CDR2 FNYEAQ. Trimming cost V 2 bases and J 0 bases, with 7 bases left between them. The CDR3 loop spans 14 amino acids. The CDR3 protein is CASSLRQMNTEAFF. The CDR3 DNA is TGTGCCAGCAGCTTAAGACAGATGAACACTGAAGCTTTCTTT.

This clone was seen a handful of times. The rearrangement links TRBV18 to TRBJ1-1; a weak D match, TRBD1 (6 bases). Germline V gene lookup returns CDR1 KGHSH and CDR2 LQKENI. The V end was cut by 3 bases, the J end by 1 base, with 9 bases between. The CDR3 covers 14 residues. CDR3 region: CASSPGHPNTEAFF. CDR3 bases: TGTGCCAGCTCACCGGGACACCCGAACACTGAAGCTTTCTTT.

This clone was seen just once. This sample includes further DNA sequences coding for the same CDR3. The chain has TRBV18 and TRBJ1-2; a possible D gene is TRBD1 (5 bases). Trimming removed 3 bases from V and 2 bases from J, with 10 bases in between. Germline V gene sequence: CDR1 KGHSH, CDR2 LQKENI. The CDR3 consists of 14 residues. CDR3 amino acids: CASSPGQTNYGYTF. As DNA, the CDR3 is TGTGCCAGCTCACCGGGGCAGACGAACTATGGCTACACCTTC.

V and J are TRBV6-5 and TRBJ2-1; a possible D gene is TRBD2 (7 bases). CDR3 size: 13 residues. Trimming cost V 6 bases and J 6 bases, with 12 bases left between them. Germline CDR1 and CDR2: MNHEY and SVGAGI. CDR3 protein: CASSGAGANEQFF. The DNA for the CDR3 is TGTGCCAGCAGCGGGGCGGGGGCCAATGAGCAGTTCTTC.

This rearrangement joins TRBV25-1 to TRBJ2-7, with TRBD1 as a possible D gene (6 bases). Germline CDR1 MGHDK, CDR2 SYGVNS. Trimming stripped 2 bases from V and 3 bases from J, with 8 bases between. This CDR3 has 13 amino acids. The CDR3 spells CASSEQGIYEQYF. CDR3 coding DNA: TGTGCCAGCAGTGAACAGGGGATCTACGAGCAGTACTTC.

Written as DNA, the CDR3 is TGTGCCAGCAGCTTCACAGGGGCACTCTCTGGAAACACCATATATTTT. Translation gives CASSFTGALSGNTIYF. V and J are TRBV13 and TRBJ1-3, with TRBD1 identical over 7 bases. The CDR3 is made up of 16 amino acids. CDR1 PRHDT and CDR2 FYEKMQ come from the germline V gene (reference sequence). The V gene end was trimmed by 3 bases and the J gene end by 0 bases; junction bases not matched to a gene: 5.

The V call is TRBV5-5, the J call TRBJ1-2; TRBD1 might be the D (6 bases). The CDR3 extends over 14 amino acids. Germline V CDR1 and CDR2: SGHKS, YYEKEE (reference sequence). The V end was cut by 4 bases, the J end by 3 bases, with 13 bases between. In DNA, the CDR3 is TGTGCCAGCAGCCTAAGACAGGCCGACTATGGCTACACCTTC. Translated, it gives CASSLRQADYGYTF.

The J gene is TRBJ2-5, the V gene TRBV7-6; 15 bases are a match to TRBD2. Germline CDR1 and CDR2: SGHVS and FNYEAQ. J gave up 5 bases and V 5 bases, and 9 bases lay outside the gene matches. The CDR3 extends over 17 amino acids. CDR3 residues: CASSPGLAGGPMETQYF. The CDR3 region has the DNA TGTGCCAGCAGCCCAGGACTAGCGGGGGGGCCGATGGAGACCCAGTACTTC.

The rearrangement uses TRBV5-4 and TRBJ1-1, with D possibly TRBD1 on 6 matching bases. V gave up 4 bases and J gave up 0 bases, with 10 bases separating them. The CDR3 loop spans 14 amino acids. Germline values: CDR1 SGHNT, CDR2 YYREEE (reference sequence). In DNA, the CDR3 is TGTGCCAGCAGCGTGGGACAACTGAACACTGAAGCTTTCTTT. This translates into CASSVGQLNTEAFF.

This chain joins TRBV5-6 and TRBJ2-7, with 7 nucleotides matching TRBD1. CDR3 length equals 15 residues. Looked up from germline, CDR1 is SGHDT and CDR2 is YYEEEE. J lost 3 bases, V lost 6 bases, and 12 bases had no gene match. Here the CDR3 DNA reads TGTGCCAGCACCCTACGGGACAGCGGAATCTACGAGCAGTACTTC. The encoded protein is CASTLRDSGIYEQYF.

The V gene is TRBV7-3, the J gene TRBJ2-1; D might be TRBD2 (6 bases). With 5 bases removed from V and 8 bases from J, the gap between germline ends came to 13 bases. The CDR3 is 13 residues long. Germline assignment: CDR1 SGHTA and CDR2 FQGTGA. CDR3 sequence reads: CASSGGPRDEQFF. CDR3 nucleotide sequence: TGTGCCAGCAGCGGAGGGCCGAGGGATGAGCAGTTCTTC. Full variable domain (rest looked up from reference TRBV7-3 and TRBJ2-1): GAGVSQTPSNKVTEKGKYVELRCDPISGHTALYWYRQSLGQGPEFLIYFQGTGAADDSGLPNDRFFAVRPEGSVSTLKIQRTERGDSAVYLCASSGGPRDEQFFGPGTRLTVL.

The gene calls are TRBV2 and TRBJ2-3; D is possibly TRBD2 (5 bases). The CDR3 is made up of 14 amino acids. Germline CDR1 is SNHLY and CDR2 is FYNNEI. Trimming cost V 7 bases and J 0 bases, with 11 bases left between them. CDR3 loop: CASKPSSSTDTQYF. DNA for the CDR3: TGTGCCAGCAAGCCTAGCTCTAGCACAGATACGCAGTATTTT.

The V gene is TRBV6-5, the J gene TRBJ1-1; D may be TRBD1 (5 bases). CDR1 and CDR2 from the germline V gene are MNHEY and SVGAGI. The CDR3 spans 16 residues. V lost 0 bases and J lost 1, with 12 bases in between. Here the CDR3 reads CASSYSAGVRNTEAFF. As DNA, the CDR3 is TGTGCCAGCAGTTACTCGGCGGGGGTAAGGAACACTGAAGCTTTCTTT.

The V and J genes are TRBV11-2 and TRBJ2-7, with a possible D match to TRBD2 (5 bases). Germline V gives CDR1 SGHAT, CDR2 FQNNGV. The CDR3 loop spans 15 amino acids. The ends were cut back, 4 bases at V and 0 bases at J, with 13 bases in the middle. CDR3 coding DNA: TGTGCCAGCAGCTACCTACGGGGTAACTCCTACGAGCAGTACTTC. Translation gives CASSYLRGNSYEQYF.

This rearrangement joins TRBV27 to TRBJ1-6, with 7 bases matching TRBD1. Trimming removed 6 bases from V and 3 bases from J; junction bases left unmatched: 2. Germline CDR1 is MNHEY and CDR2 is SMNVEV (reference sequence). The CDR3 extends over 14 amino acids. CDR3 residues: CASRGTDYNSPLHF. In DNA form, the CDR3 reads TGTGCCAGCAGAGGGACAGACTATAATTCACCCCTCCACTTT.

The chain couples TRBV7-6 to TRBJ1-1; D gene unclear. V lost 3 bases and J 6 bases, leaving 8 bases between the germline ends. Germline V gene data show CDR1 as SGHVS and CDR2 as FNYEAQ. This CDR3 comprises 12 residues. The CDR3 reads CASSFRGPEAFF. CDR3 nucleotide sequence: TGTGCCAGCAGCTTCAGAGGTCCTGAAGCTTTCTTT.